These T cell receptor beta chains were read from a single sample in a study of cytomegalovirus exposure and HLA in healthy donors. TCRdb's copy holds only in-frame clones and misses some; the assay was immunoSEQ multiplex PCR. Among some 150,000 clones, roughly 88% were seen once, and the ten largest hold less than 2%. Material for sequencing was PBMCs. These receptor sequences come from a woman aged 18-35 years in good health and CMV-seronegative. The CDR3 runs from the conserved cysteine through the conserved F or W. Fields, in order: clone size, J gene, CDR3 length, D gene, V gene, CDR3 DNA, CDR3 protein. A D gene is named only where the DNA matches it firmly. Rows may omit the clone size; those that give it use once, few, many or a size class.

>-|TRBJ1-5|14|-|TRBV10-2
TGCGCCAGCAGTGAGTCCCACGGGGGTCAGCCCCAGCATTTT
CASSESHGGQPQHF
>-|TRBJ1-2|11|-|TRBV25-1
TGTGCCAGCAGTCAGGGAGGGAGCTACACCTTC
CASSQGGSYTF
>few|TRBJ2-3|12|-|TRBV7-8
TGTGCCAGCAGCTTAGGGCAGGGGTCGCAGTATTTT
CASSLGQGSQYF
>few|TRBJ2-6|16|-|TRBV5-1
TGCGCCAGCAGCTTGCTCCAGAACTCTGGGGCCAACGTCCTGACTTTC
CASSLLQNSGANVLTF
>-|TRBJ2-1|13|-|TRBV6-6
TGTGCCGGATCCCTCAGGCGCGACAATGAGCAGTTCTTC
CAGSLRRDNEQFF
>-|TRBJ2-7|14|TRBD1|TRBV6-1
TGTGCCAGCGGGCGCGGAGGACAGGGGTACGAGCAGTACTTC
CASGRGGQGYEQYF
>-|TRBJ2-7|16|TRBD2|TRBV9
TGTGCCAGCAGCGTAGCTACGCTAGCGGCTTCCTACGAGCAGTACTTC
CASSVATLAASYEQYF
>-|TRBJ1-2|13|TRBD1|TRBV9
TGTGCCAGCAGCGACAGGGGGCTATATGGCTACACCTTC
CASSDRGLYGYTF
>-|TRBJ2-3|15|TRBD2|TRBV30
TGTGCCTGGAGTGGGGCCAGCGGGGTTGCAGATACGCAGTATTTT
CAWSGASGVADTQYF
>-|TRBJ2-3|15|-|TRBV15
TGTGCCACCAGCAGACCCCGACAGACCACAGATACGCAGTATTTT
CATSRPRQTTDTQYF
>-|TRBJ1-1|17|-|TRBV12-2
TGTGCAAGTCGCTTAGGGGGGACAGGGGATGGAGGGACTGAAGCTTTCTTT
CASRLGGTGDGGTEAFF
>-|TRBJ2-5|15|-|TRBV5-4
TGTGCCAGCAGCTTGGCGCTAGGAAATCAAGAGACCCAGTACTTC
CASSLALGNQETQYF
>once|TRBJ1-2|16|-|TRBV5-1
TGCGCCAGCAGCTTGGAAGGGGCGGGGGGGGCACGCGGCTACACCTTC
CASSLEGAGGARGYTF
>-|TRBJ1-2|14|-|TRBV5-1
TGCGCCAGCAGCGGAGGGGATAGCCGCTATGGCTACACCTTC
CASSGGDSRYGYTF
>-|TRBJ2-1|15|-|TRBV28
TGTGCCAGCAGTTTAGCGGCGGACTCCTACAATGAGCAGTTCTTC
CASSLAADSYNEQFF
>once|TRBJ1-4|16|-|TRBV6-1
TGTGCCAGCAGTGAAAGGAAGGGGCGCAGGGATGAAAAACTGTTTTTT
CASSERKGRRDEKLFF
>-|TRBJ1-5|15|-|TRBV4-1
TGCGCCAGCAGCCAAGAAGGCACAGTCGGCCAGCCCCAGCATTTT
CASSQEGTVGQPQHF
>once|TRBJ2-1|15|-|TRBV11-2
TGTGCCAGCAGCTTTCTATATAGCTCCTACAATGAGCAGTTCTTC
CASSFLYSSYNEQFF
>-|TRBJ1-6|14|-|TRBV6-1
TGTGCCAGCAGTGAATTTGGGCAGGGTTCACCCCTCCACTTT
CASSEFGQGSPLHF
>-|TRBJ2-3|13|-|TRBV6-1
TGTGCCAGCAGCGGAGAGAGAACAGATACGCAGTATTTT
CASSGERTDTQYF
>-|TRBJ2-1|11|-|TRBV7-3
TGTGCCAGCAGCGGAGGTAATGAGCAGTTCTTC
CASSGGNEQFF
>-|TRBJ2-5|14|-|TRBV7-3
TGTGCCAGCAGCAGCAGGGATTTCGGGGAGACCCAGTACTTC
CASSSRDFGETQYF
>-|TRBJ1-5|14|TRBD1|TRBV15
TGTGCCACCAGCAGGGACAGGGGGGGTCAGCCCCAGCATTTT
CATSRDRGGQPQHF
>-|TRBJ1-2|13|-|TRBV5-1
TGCGCCAGCAGCCCAATAGGAGGGGAAGGCTACACCTTC
CASSPIGGEGYTF
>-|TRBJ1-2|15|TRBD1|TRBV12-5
TGTGCTAGTGGTTGGGGCCGGGACAGCCACTATGGCTACACCTTC
CASGWGRDSHYGYTF
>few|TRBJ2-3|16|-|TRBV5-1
TGCGCCAGCAGCTTACGGGACAATCAACCCACAGATACGCAGTATTTT
CASSLRDNQPTDTQYF
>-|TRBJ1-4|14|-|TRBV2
TGTGCCAACGGGAGGGGTACGATTAATGAAAAACTGTTTTTT
CANGRGTINEKLFF
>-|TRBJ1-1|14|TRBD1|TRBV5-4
TGTGCCAGCAGTTACGACAGGGGGAACACTGAAGCTTTCTTT
CASSYDRGNTEAFF
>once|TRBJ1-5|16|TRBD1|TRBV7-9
TGTGCCAGCAGCTTCTCGACAGGGGGCAATAATCAGCCCCAGCATTTT
CASSFSTGGNNQPQHF
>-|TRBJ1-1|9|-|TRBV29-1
-
CSVGQGTFF
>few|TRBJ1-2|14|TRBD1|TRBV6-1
TGTGCCAGCAGCTCGGGACAGGTGCGCTATGGCTACACCTTC
CASSSGQVRYGYTF
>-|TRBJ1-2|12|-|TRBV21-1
TGTGCCAGCAGCAAAGGGGGAGAAAGCTACACCTTC
CASSKGGESYTF
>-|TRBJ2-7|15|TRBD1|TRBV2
TGTGCCAGCCGTACCACAGGGGTCACCGCCTACGAGCAGTACTTC
CASRTTGVTAYEQYF
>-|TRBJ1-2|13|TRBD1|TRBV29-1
TGCAGCGTTGTGGGACAGGGGGCTTTTGGCTACACCTTC
CSVVGQGAFGYTF
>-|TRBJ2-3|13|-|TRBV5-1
TGCGCCAGCAGCTTAGCTTTAGCAGATACGCAGTATTTT
CASSLALADTQYF
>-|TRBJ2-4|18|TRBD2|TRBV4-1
TGCGCCAGCAGCCAAGGGACTAGCGGATTAGTAGCCAAAAACATTCAGTACTTC
CASSQGTSGLVAKNIQYF
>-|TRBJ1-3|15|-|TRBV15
TGTGCCACCAGCAGTGCGGGTGGTTTCGCAAACACCATATATTTT
CATSSAGGFANTIYF
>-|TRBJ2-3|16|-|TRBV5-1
TGCGCCAGCAGCTTGGCCGGTAGTGCCGGCACAGATACGCAGTATTTT
CASSLAGSAGTDTQYF
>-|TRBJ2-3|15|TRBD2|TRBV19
TGTGCCAGTAGCCTTAAGCGGGGGGGAACGGATACGCAGTATTTT
CASSLKRGGTDTQYF
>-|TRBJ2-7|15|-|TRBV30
TGTGCCTGGAGTGTACTCCGGACTCCACACTACGAGCAGTACTTC
CAWSVLRTPHYEQYF
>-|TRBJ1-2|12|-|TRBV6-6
TGTGCCAGTCACGCCCGGGGGGAGGGCTACACCTTC
CASHARGEGYTF
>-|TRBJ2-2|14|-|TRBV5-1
TGCGCCAGCAGCCAAAGACAGGTCACCGGGGAGCTGTTTTTT
CASSQRQVTGELFF
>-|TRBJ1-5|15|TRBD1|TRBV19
TGTGCCAGTGGGACAGGGGCATATAGCAATCAGCCCCAGCATTTT
CASGTGAYSNQPQHF
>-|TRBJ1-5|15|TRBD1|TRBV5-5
TGTGCCAGCAGCTTGGTTGGGGACAGTGGAAAGCCCCAGCATTTT
CASSLVGDSGKPQHF
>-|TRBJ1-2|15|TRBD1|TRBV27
TGTGCCAGCAGAAGGGATCGGGACAGATGGAGTGGCTACACCTTC
CASRRDRDRWSGYTF
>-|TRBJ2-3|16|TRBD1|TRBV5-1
TGCGCCAGCAGCTGGGCTCAGGGGGAATCCACAGATACGCAGTATTTT
CASSWAQGESTDTQYF
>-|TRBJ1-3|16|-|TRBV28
TGTGCCAGCAGAACAATGGGCCAGGGTGGTGGAAACACCATATATTTT
CASRTMGQGGGNTIYF
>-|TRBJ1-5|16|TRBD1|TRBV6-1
TGTGCCAGCAGTGAAGTCGCAGGGGGACACAATCAGCCCCAGCATTTT
CASSEVAGGHNQPQHF
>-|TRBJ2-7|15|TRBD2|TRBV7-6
TGTGCCAGCAGCTTGATGACTAGCGGGGTCCTGGAGCAGTACTTC
CASSLMTSGVLEQYF
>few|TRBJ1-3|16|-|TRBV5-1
TGCGCCAGCAGCTTTAACGTTCAGGGCTCTGGAAACACCATATATTTT
CASSFNVQGSGNTIYF
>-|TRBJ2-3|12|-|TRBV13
TGTGCCAGCAGCCCCCCCCACGGTACGCAGTATTTT
CASSPPHGTQYF